The sequence of this T cell receptor beta chain was determined in a study of OX40 agonist ivuxolimab in advanced cancers. Study-wide context: Patient treatment consisted of intravenous ivuxolimab administration every 2 weeks at 0.01 to 10 mg/kg. Three individuals attained partial responses, comprising one hepatocellular carcinoma case and two cutaneous melanoma cases. Findings and limits, study-wide: CD8+ T cells averaged more expanded clones than CD4+.

Points on this clone: The antigen is not known.

Method: immunoSEQ multiplex PCR; TCRdb's copy keeps in-frame clones and lacks some. The profile shows 75,000 to 95,000 clones, 89% of them singletons. The CDR3 covers 18 residues. Germline CDR1 is SEHNR and CDR2 is FQNEAQ (reference sequence). Between the trimmed V and J ends, which lost 5 bases and 0 bases, there was a span of 21 bases. This sequence was found in an adult with an advanced solid tumor such as melanoma, head and neck, liver or kidney cancer. The specimen was CD4+ or CD8+ T cells sorted from blood, collected in a trial of the OX40 agonist ivuxolimab. This sequence joins TRBV7-9 and TRBJ2-3; tentatively, D is TRBD2 (5 bases). CDR3 residues: CASSKRRRSETSTDTQYF. The CDR3 DNA follows: TGTGCCAGCAGCAAAAGGAGGCGTAGCGAAACTAGCACAGATACGCAGTATTTT.